A single sample gave rise to the 16 T cell receptor beta chains below, sequenced in a study of technical replicates of blood from a few donors. The method was immunoSEQ multiplex PCR; TCRdb's version includes in-frame clones alone and lacks a portion of them. The sample gives about 74,000 clones, approximately 95% of which show up once; under 0.3% is in the top ten. The specimen was T cells isolated from PBMCs. These receptors originate from a human donor in good health.

The V gene is TRBV11-2, the J gene TRBJ2-4, with 12 bases lining up with TRBD2. This CDR3 region has 17 residues. CDR1 and CDR2 (germline): SGHAT, FQNNGV. Losses at the gene ends were 5 bases for V and 0 bases for J; bases not matched to a gene: 5. This chain's CDR3 is CASSSGLAGSAKNIQYF. The CDR3 DNA sequence: TGTGCCAGCAGCAGCGGACTAGCGGGATCAGCCAAAAACATTCAGTACTTC.

V usage is TRBV7-2 and J usage is TRBJ2-5, with D possibly being TRBD2 (6 bases). CDR3 length: 15 residues. The V end lost 5 bases, the J end lost 2 bases, and 15 bases lay between the germline ends. Germline CDR1 and CDR2: SGHTA and FQGNSA. In DNA, the CDR3 is TGTGCCAGCAGCCCACGAGTAGCGGTACAAGAGACCCAGTACTTC. It codes for CASSPRVAVQETQYF.

CDR3 in DNA: TGCGCCAGCAGTGAGTCGATGGGGGCTGACTATGGCTACACCTTC. This encodes CASSESMGADYGYTF. The chain combines TRBV10-2 with TRBJ1-2, with a possible D match to TRBD1 (6 bases). The ends were cut back, 0 bases at V and 3 bases at J, with 11 bases in the middle. CDR1 and CDR2 from the germline V gene are WSHSY and SAAADI. This CDR3 is built from 15 residues.

The V call is TRBV9, the J call TRBJ1-1, with 10 bases lining up with TRBD1. The germline gives CDR1 SGDLS, CDR2 YYNGEE. The CDR3 is 17 residues long. V dropped 3 bases and J dropped 2; count of bases not matched to a gene: 10. The CDR3 bases are TGTGCCAGCAGCGCGCCGACAGGGGGCCGAGCTAACACTGAAGCTTTCTTT. This translates into CASSAPTGGRANTEAFF.

The J gene is TRBJ1-3, the V gene TRBV5-4, with D possibly being TRBD1 (6 bases). Germline V CDR1 and CDR2: SGHNT, YYREEE (reference sequence). The CDR3 has 17 residues. Trimming shortened V by 0 bases and J by 0 bases, and 13 bases separated the two germline ends. The CDR3 DNA is TGTGCCAGCAGCTTGGAATGGCAGGGGAGCTCTGGAAACACCATATATTTT. Protein sequence: CASSLEWQGSSGNTIYF.

This clone was seen once. The V call is TRBV10-1, the J call TRBJ2-1; 8 bases match TRBD1. Per the germline V gene, CDR1 is WNHNN and CDR2 is SYGVQD (reference sequence). The J segment lost 7 bases and the V segment lost 2 bases, leaving 13 bases of the junction unmatched. This CDR3 has 17 amino acids. The CDR3 region is CASSEPSFRTGMNEQFF. CDR3 in DNA: TGCGCCAGCAGTGAGCCCAGTTTTCGGACAGGGATGAATGAGCAGTTCTTC.

The chain combines TRBV25-1 with TRBJ1-5, with TRBD1 matching 12 bases. V was pared by 6 bases and J by 6 bases, with 3 bases of the junction left unmatched. CDR1 is MGHDK, CDR2 SYGVNS, per germline. CDR3 size: 14 residues. Here the CDR3 DNA reads TGTGCCAGCAGGGGACAGGGGGCATTTCAGCCCCAGCATTTT. This encodes CASRGQGAFQPQHF.

This chain uses TRBV6-5 with TRBJ1-1; 8 bases fit TRBD1. With 9 bases clipped from V and 8 bases from J, the junction kept 8 bases outside the gene matches. The CDR3 is made up of 12 amino acids. Germline V gene lookup returns CDR1 MNHEY and CDR2 SVGAGI. The CDR3: CASSTGAGEAFF. The CDR3 nucleotides are TGTGCCAGTTCGACAGGGGCCGGGGAAGCTTTCTTT.

This chain joins TRBV9 and TRBJ1-1; a possible D gene is TRBD1 (5 bases). V gave up 1 base and J gave up 3 bases, with 10 bases separating them. The CDR3 length is 14 residues. The germline CDR1 and CDR2 sequences are SGDLS and YYNGEE. The CDR3 sequence: CASSVPDSYTEAFF. The CDR3 bases are TGTGCCAGCAGCGTACCAGACAGCTACACTGAAGCTTTCTTT. Together with reference TRBV9 and TRBJ1-1, the CDR3 gives the full variable domain: DSGVTQTPKHLITATGQRVTLRCSPRSGDLSVYWYQQSLDQGLQFLIQYYNGEERAKGNILERFSAQQFPDLHSELNLSSLELGDSALYFCASSVPDSYTEAFFGQGTRLTVV.

The rearrangement joins TRBV5-1 to TRBJ2-5; D gene uncertain. The CDR3 is made up of 12 amino acids. Trimming pared 0 bases from V and 10 bases from J, leaving 10 bases between. Germline V lookup: CDR1 SGHRS, CDR2 YFSETQ. The CDR3 sequence is CASSLGRLVQYF. The CDR3 region has the DNA TGCGCCAGCAGCTTGGGGCGGCTCGTCCAGTACTTC.

This clone was observed a single time. This chain joins TRBV9 and TRBJ1-3; weak D call: TRBD1 (6 bases). Trimming stripped 0 bases from V and 5 bases from J, with 15 bases between. From germline, CDR1 is SGDLS and CDR2 YYNGEE. The CDR3 runs 16 residues. The CDR3 coding sequence is TGTGCCAGCAGCGTAGAGGGCAGGGGATTACGAAACACCATATATTTT. It codes for CASSVEGRGLRNTIYF.

The gene calls are TRBV29-1 and TRBJ2-7, with 8 bases fitting TRBD1. The CDR3 has 12 amino acids. Germline V gives CDR1 SQVTM, CDR2 ANQGSEA. J lost 4 bases, V lost 3 bases, and 2 bases had no gene match. Here the CDR3 reads CSVEDREYEQYF. CDR3 bases: TGCAGCGTTGAGGACAGGGAGTACGAGCAGTACTTC.

The V gene is TRBV7-6, the J gene TRBJ2-7; maybe TRBD2 (6 bases). Germline V gene lookup returns CDR1 SGHVS and CDR2 FNYEAQ. The CDR3 sequence is 15 residues long. With 4 bases removed from V and 4 bases from J, the gap between germline ends came to 17 bases. Here the CDR3 reads CASSSWGVGGYEQYF. DNA of the CDR3: TGTGCCAGCAGCTCCTGGGGGGTCGGGGGATACGAGCAGTACTTC.

V is TRBV5-4 and J is TRBJ2-1, with 9 bases aligning to TRBD2. The CDR3 totals 15 residues. Trimming removed 1 base from V and 4 bases from J; junction bases left unmatched: 3. The germline V gene has CDR1 SGHNT and CDR2 YYREEE (reference sequence). The CDR3 bases are TGTGCCAGCAGCTTGTCTAGCGGGGCTTACAATGAGCAGTTCTTC. Translating gives CASSLSSGAYNEQFF.

V usage is TRBV7-9 and J usage is TRBJ2-7, with D hard to call. V shed 3 bases and J shed 1 base, with 10 bases lying between them. From germline, CDR1 is SEHNR and CDR2 FQNEAQ (reference sequence). CDR3 length: 14 residues. The CDR3 nucleotides read TGTGCCAGCAGCTTGGAGACCGAATCCTACGAGCAGTACTTC. This sequence encodes CASSLETESYEQYF. Full variable domain (rest looked up from reference TRBV7-9 and TRBJ2-7): DTGVSQNPRHKITKRGQNVTFRCDPISEHNRLYWYRQTLGQGPEFLTYFQNEAQLEKSRLLSDRFSAERPKGSFSTLEIQRTEQGDSAMYLCASSLETESYEQYFGPGTRLTVT.

The V call is TRBV11-2, the J call TRBJ1-2; TRBD1 is a possible D gene (5 bases). The CDR3 has 14 residues. V was cut by 3 bases and J by 6 bases, with 14 bases left in between. The germline gives CDR1 SGHAT, CDR2 FQNNGV. The chain's CDR3 is CASSFPIIRDGYTF. CDR3 sequence (DNA): TGTGCCAGCAGCTTCCCAATCATCAGGGATGGCTACACCTTC. Based on the CDR3 plus reference TRBV11-2 and TRBJ1-2, the full variable domain is EAGVAQSPRYKIIEKRQSVAFWCNPISGHATLYWYQQILGQGPKLLIQFQNNGVVDDSQLPKDRFSAERLKGVDSTLKIQPAKLEDSAVYLCASSFPIIRDGYTFGSGTRLTVV.